The 29 T cell receptor beta chains in this list originate from one sample, sequenced in a study of early T cells in non-severe SARS-CoV-2 infection. TCRdb redid the calling of the 5' RACE reads with MiXCR, one entry per CDR3 protein. The table shows about 29,000 distinct CDR3 sequences, with about 4.5% occurring only once. The sample taken for sequencing was whole blood. Receptors were obtained from an adult who was a healthcare worker with PCR-confirmed SARS-CoV-2 infection or an uninfected control (not recorded which).

The chain is built from TRBV19 and TRBJ2-2; weak D call: TRBD2 (5 bases). CDR1 is LNHDA, CDR2 SQIVND, per germline (reference sequence). The CDR3 is 13 residues long. V was pared by 4 bases and J by 3 bases, with 6 bases between. CDR3 in amino acids: CASSTGDTGELFF. For the CDR3, the DNA is TGTGCCAGTAGTACCGGGGACACCGGGGAGCTGTTTTTT.

This clonotype has at least ten counts. In DNA, the CDR3 is TGTGCCAGCAGCTCAGACAGGGGCGGACAGCCCCAGCATTTT. Translating gives CASSSDRGGQPQHF. The V gene is TRBV7-2, the J gene TRBJ1-5, with 8 positions matching TRBD1. Germline lookup yields CDR1 SGHTA and CDR2 FQGNSA. The V gene end was trimmed by 4 bases and the J gene end by 7 bases; junction bases not matched to a gene: 6. This CDR3 has 14 amino acids.

This clonotype was seen more than once but under ten times. This sequence may be a read error, since a much larger clone differs from it by one base. The chain recombines TRBV5-1 with TRBJ2-5; D unclear. V dropped 1 base and J dropped 2 bases, with 9 bases sitting between them. CDR1 and CDR2 from the germline V gene are SGHRS and YFSETQ. The CDR3 is 14 amino acids. The chain's CDR3 is CASSLRVGQETQYF. CDR3 sequence (DNA): TGCGCCAGCAGCTTGAGAGTTGGTCAAGAGACCCAGTACTTC.

This clonotype was counted ten times or more. This chain links TRBV27 with TRBJ1-1, with no clear D. The V gene's germline CDR1 is MNHEY and CDR2 SMNVEV (reference sequence). This CDR3 has 13 amino acids. V was cut by 3 bases and J by 5 bases, with 10 bases left in between. The DNA for the CDR3 is TGTGCCAGCAGTTTTTCCCCTGGGACTGAAGCTTTCTTT. Its translation is CASSFSPGTEAFF.

This clonotype occurred many times. This chain uses TRBV24-1 with TRBJ2-3; TRBD1 might be the D (6 bases). Germline assignment: CDR1 KGHDR and CDR2 SFDVKD. The V and J ends lost 4 bases and 5 bases respectively, with 15 bases between them. CDR3 length: 15 residues. The CDR3 sequence: CATSEQGSQRDTQYF. The DNA of the CDR3 is TGTGCCACCAGTGAACAGGGATCCCAGAGAGATACGCAGTATTTT.

This clonotype has a count of ten or more. CDR3 in amino acids: CASSYISSGVYNEQFF. The DNA for the CDR3 is TGTGCCAGCAGTTATATTAGTAGCGGGGTCTACAATGAGCAGTTCTTC. The chain joins TRBV6-5 to TRBJ2-1, with 8 bases that match TRBD2. With V trimmed by 3 bases and J by 3 bases, 7 bases remained unmatched. CDR3 length equals 16 residues. CDR1 and CDR2 (germline): MNHEY, SVGAGI.

This clonotype has a count of ten or more. This sequence joins TRBV12-3 or TRBV12-4 and TRBJ2-7; 8 nucleotides agree with TRBD1. J lost 6 bases, V lost 4 bases, and 2 bases had no gene match. The CDR3 spans 12 residues. The CDR3 nucleotides are TGTGCCAGCAGTTCAGGGGGCTTCGAGCAGTACGTC. Protein: CASSSGGFEQYV.

This clonotype was seen ten or more times. The V call is TRBV4-3, the J call TRBJ1-6; 7 nucleotides align to TRBD1. The CDR3 loop spans 17 amino acids. The germline gives CDR1 LGHNA, CDR2 YSLEER. Germline trimming cut 1 base from V and 9 bases from J; bases unmatched to any gene: 12. CDR3 loop: CASSQVPPRQGASPLHF. The CDR3 DNA reads TGCGCCAGCAGCCAAGTCCCCCCGAGACAGGGAGCTTCACCCCTCCACTTT.

This clonotype was picked up many times. The CDR3 DNA is TGCGCCAGCAGCCAAGATACGATGATGGTAGCGGGAGCCACCGGGGAGCTGTTTTTT. Protein: CASSQDTMMVAGATGELFF. The chain employs TRBV4-3 and TRBJ2-2, with 9 nucleotides matching TRBD2. This CDR3 contains 19 residues. CDR1 LGHNA and CDR2 YSLEER come from the germline V gene. The J segment lost 4 bases and the V segment lost 0 bases, leaving 12 bases of the junction unmatched.

This clonotype was detected ten times or more. The gene calls are TRBV7-9 and TRBJ2-7; 7 nucleotides line up with TRBD1. V was pared by 2 bases and J by 4 bases, with 20 bases of the junction left unmatched. CDR3 length: 19 amino acids. Germline CDR1 reads SEHNR; CDR2 reads FQNEAQ (reference sequence). The DNA for the CDR3 is TGTGCCAGCAGCTTATGGGGTTCAGGAGCAAGTGACAGGGATTACGAGCAGTACTTC. It codes for CASSLWGSGASDRDYEQYF.

This clonotype showed up many times. This CDR3 is CSAPPGLAGGDEQFF. The CDR3 nucleotides read TGCAGTGCCCCCCCGGGACTAGCGGGAGGGGATGAGCAGTTCTTC. The chain links TRBV20-1 to TRBJ2-1; 16 bases are shared with TRBD2. J gave up 8 bases and V 6 bases, and 7 bases lay outside the gene matches. CDR3 length: 15 residues. Germline values: CDR1 DFQATT, CDR2 SNEGSKA (reference sequence).

This chain links TRBV29-1 with TRBJ2-1; D may match TRBD1 or TRBD2 (6 bases each). This CDR3 region has 14 residues. Trimming took off 7 bases at V and 0 bases at J, with 13 bases between the two ends. The germline V gene encodes CDR1 SQVTM and CDR2 ANQGSEA. This chain's CDR3 is CSAAQGGSYNEQFF. DNA for the CDR3: TGCAGCGCCGCACAGGGAGGCTCCTACAATGAGCAGTTCTTC.

Many counts were recorded for this clonotype. This chain links TRBV28 with TRBJ2-7; no clear D gene. Per germline, CDR1 MDHEN and CDR2 SYDVKM. This CDR3 contains 14 residues. The ends were cut back, 6 bases at V and 2 bases at J, with 14 bases in the middle. CDR3 DNA sequence: TGTGCCAGCAGGGGTGGTCGAGCAACCTACGAGCAGTACTTC. It encodes CASRGGRATYEQYF.

This clonotype was seen more than once but under ten times. The V call is TRBV28, the J call TRBJ2-6, with 9 bases matching TRBD1. CDR3 length: 18 residues. V dropped 6 bases and J dropped 2; count of bases not matched to a gene: 11. Germline V gene data show CDR1 as MDHEN and CDR2 as SYDVKM. The CDR3 bases are TGTGCCAGCAGACCTTGGGACAGGGCAAGGGCTGGGGCCAACGTCCTGACTTTC. Translated, it gives CASRPWDRARAGANVLTF.

The chain joins TRBV28 to TRBJ2-1; D unresolved. The germline gives CDR1 MDHEN, CDR2 SYDVKM. The CDR3 is 15 residues long. Trimming pared 7 bases from V and 0 bases from J, leaving 13 bases between. The CDR3 nucleotides read TGTGCCAGCACCGAAGCGAGAGTCTCCTACAATGAGCAGTTCTTC. This gives the protein CASTEARVSYNEQFF.

This clonotype is labeled as medium-sized. V is TRBV29-1 and J is TRBJ2-1; D remains unclear. Germline values: CDR1 SQVTM, CDR2 ANQGSEA. V was shortened by 3 bases and J by 10 bases, with 7 bases between the two germline ends. The CDR3 runs to 10 residues. CDR3 nucleotides: TGCAGCGTTGAGGCAGCGGAGCAGTTCTTC. Translating gives CSVEAAEQFF.

The table lists this clonotype with many counts. The chain employs TRBV11-2 and TRBJ2-3; 7 bases fit TRBD2. Trimming removed 0 bases from V and 5 bases from J; junction bases left unmatched: 14. CDR3 length equals 18 residues. Germline values: CDR1 SGHAT, CDR2 FQNNGV. The CDR3 nucleotides read TGTGCCAGCAGCTTAGAGTCTCTCTTTCTGCGGGAGAAAGATACGCAGTATTTT. Translation: CASSLESLFLREKDTQYF.

This clonotype was seen at least ten times. This chain links TRBV7-2 with TRBJ2-7; the D gene could be TRBD1 or TRBD2 (6 bases each). Germline CDR1 is SGHTA and CDR2 is FQGNSA. This CDR3 contains 14 residues. V was pared by 5 bases and J by 5 bases, with 16 bases between. The CDR3 sequence is CASSPQAGGHEQYV. CDR3 coding DNA: TGTGCCAGCAGCCCCCAGGCTGGGGGGCACGAGCAGTACGTC.

This clonotype was seen a few times. The rearrangement joins TRBV14 to TRBJ2-5; D is ambiguous. Germline lookup yields CDR1 SGHDN and CDR2 FVKESK. The CDR3 runs 12 residues. Trimming took off 1 base at V and 5 bases at J, with 5 bases between the two ends. The CDR3 bases are TGTGCCAGCAGCCAAGGCCACGAGACCCAGTACTTC. It encodes CASSQGHETQYF. Full variable domain (remainder filled in from reference TRBV14 and TRBJ2-5): EAGVTQFPSHSVIEKGQTVTLRCDPISGHDNLYWYRRVMGKEIKFLLHFVKESKQDESGMPNNRFLAERTGGTYSTLKVQPAELEDSGVYFCASSQGHETQYFGPGTRLLVL.

V usage is TRBV5-6 and J usage is TRBJ2-1; D may correspond to TRBD1 or TRBD2 (5 bases each). This CDR3 spans 14 amino acids. Trimming took 2 bases from V and 5 from J, leaving 11 bases between them. Looked up from germline, CDR1 is SGHDT and CDR2 is YYEEEE. This CDR3 reads CASSFRDHNNEQFF. DNA of the CDR3: TGTGCCAGCAGCTTCCGGGACCACAACAATGAGCAGTTCTTC.

This clonotype has at least ten counts. The gene calls are TRBV12-3 or TRBV12-4 and TRBJ2-2; 12 bases map to TRBD2. V shed 6 bases, J shed 12 bases, and the junction held 5 bases outside the gene matches. CDR3 length: 13 residues. The CDR3 region is CASRRLAGEKLFF. The DNA of the CDR3 is TGTGCCAGCAGGAGACTAGCGGGAGAGAAGCTGTTTTTT.

This clonotype was found many times. The gene calls are TRBV12-3 or TRBV12-4 and TRBJ2-1; no firm D call. This CDR3 spans 11 amino acids. With 6 bases removed from V and 14 bases from J, the gap between germline ends came to 14 bases. CDR3 nucleotide sequence: TGTGCCAGCAGCCGCCTCGAGAGTGAGTTCTTC. Translation gives CASSRLESEFF.

This clonotype was picked up many times. This chain joins TRBV3-2 and TRBJ2-1; the table's D call, TRBD1, was not checked against the DNA. TRBV3-2 is a pseudogene locus. The CDR3 spans 15 residues. The CDR3 DNA follows: TGTGCCAGCAGCCAAGCTCGGGACAGGTACAATGAGCAGTTCTTC. Translating gives CASSQARDRYNEQFF.

This clonotype was seen repeatedly, ten times or more. This chain joins TRBV28 and TRBJ2-6; D possibly corresponds to TRBD1 (6 bases). The CDR3 covers 16 residues. The V gene lost 6 bases and the J gene lost 0 bases, with 12 bases spanning the gap. Germline CDR1 reads MDHEN; CDR2 reads SYDVKM. CDR3 protein: CASSFTGPSGANVLTF. DNA of the CDR3: TGTGCCAGCAGCTTTACAGGGCCCTCTGGGGCCAACGTCCTGACTTTC.

This clonotype was counted ten times or more. The gene calls are TRBV7-6 and TRBJ1-3; D is uncertain. V was trimmed by 4 bases and J by 6 bases, leaving 16 bases between them. There are 15 residues in the CDR3. Germline CDR1 reads SGHVS; CDR2 reads FNYEAQ. This chain's CDR3 is CASSSRPGGENTIYF. CDR3 nucleotide sequence: TGTGCCAGCAGCTCGAGGCCGGGCGGGGAAAACACCATATATTTT.

This clonotype has more than one count but fewer than ten. This rearrangement joins TRBV29-1 to TRBJ2-1; D ambiguous. V dropped 1 base and J dropped 2 bases, with 15 bases sitting between them. The CDR3 sequence is 16 residues long. Germline CDR1 reads SQVTM; CDR2 reads ANQGSEA. The CDR3 DNA is TGCAGCGTTGAAGGGCCATACCAACCCCCCTACAATGAGCAGTTCTTC. Translated: CSVEGPYQPPYNEQFF.

In this sample, this clonotype turned up many times. The chain is built from TRBV20-1 and TRBJ2-5; the match to TRBD2 covers 12 bases. V dropped 0 bases and J dropped 3; count of bases not matched to a gene: 5. CDR1 is DFQATT and CDR2 is SNEGSKA in the germline V gene (reference sequence). The CDR3 totals 16 residues. CDR3: CSARDTGLAGKETQYF. DNA for the CDR3: TGCAGTGCTAGAGACACGGGACTAGCGGGCAAAGAGACCCAGTACTTC.

This clonotype was counted ten times or more. The chain employs TRBV20-1 and TRBJ1-1; unclear D gene. Germline V CDR1 and CDR2: DFQATT, SNEGSKA (reference sequence). There are 17 residues in the CDR3. V dropped 4 bases and J dropped 0 bases, with 21 bases sitting between them. CDR3 in amino acids: CSATQPSPGGMNTEAFF. The DNA for the CDR3 is TGCAGTGCTACTCAACCATCCCCGGGAGGTATGAACACTGAAGCTTTCTTT.

This clonotype was observed many times. The CDR3 here is CASSWGTGTGELFF. As DNA, the CDR3 is TGTGCCAGCAGCTGGGGGACAGGGACCGGGGAGCTGTTTTTT. This chain links TRBV5-6 with TRBJ2-2; 9 bases line up with TRBD1. Trimming took 3 bases from V and 5 from J; bases not matched to a gene: 2. This CDR3 has 14 amino acids. Germline V gives CDR1 SGHDT, CDR2 YYEEEE.